The 21 T cell receptor beta chains presented below share a single source sample, sequenced in a study of vaccination effects on CD4 cells after COVID-19. Repertoires were generated with immunoSEQ multiplex PCR, while TCRdb's copy carries only in-frame clones and drops some. The profile shows about 34,000 clones, approximately 77% of them singletons. It was after approximately 11 days of culture that CD4+ T cells were isolated. The person's infection with SARS-CoV-2, confirmed by PCR, took place between March and December 2020. Two doses of BNT162b2 or mRNA-1273 vaccine were administered to participants. These receptors' targets are unknown. The sample consisted of CD4+ T cells from PBMCs cultured without peptide, taken after COVID-19 vaccination. Source of these receptors: a human donor who had a prior SARS-CoV-2 infection.

This clone was detected a few times. The genes are TRBV11-2 and TRBJ2-7, with TRBD2 identical over 8 bases. J gave up 2 bases and V 5 bases, and 11 bases lay outside the gene matches. The CDR3 loop spans 16 amino acids. In germline, CDR1 is SGHAT, CDR2 FQNNGV. This CDR3 reads CASSPTGGATAYEQYF. The CDR3 nucleotides are TGTGCCAGCAGCCCCACGGGGGGGGCTACCGCCTACGAGCAGTACTTC. Variable domain in full (rest from reference TRBV11-2 and TRBJ2-7): EAGVAQSPRYKIIEKRQSVAFWCNPISGHATLYWYQQILGQGPKLLIQFQNNGVVDDSQLPKDRFSAERLKGVDSTLKIQPAKLEDSAVYLCASSPTGGATAYEQYFGPGTRLTVT.

This clone was observed once. The rearrangement links TRBV7-9 to TRBJ1-1; 7 nucleotides match TRBD1. CDR1 is SEHNR and CDR2 is FQNEAQ in the germline V gene (reference sequence). CDR3 size: 14 residues. V was pared by 5 bases and J by 6 bases, with 9 bases of the junction left unmatched. CDR3 protein: CASSRDSRGAEAFF. The DNA of the CDR3 is TGTGCCAGCAGCCGGGACAGCCGAGGGGCTGAAGCTTTCTTT.

V usage is TRBV28 and J usage is TRBJ1-1; 8 bases align to TRBD1. This CDR3 is built from 17 residues. The germline V gene has CDR1 MDHEN and CDR2 SYDVKM. V dropped 3 bases and J dropped 5; count of bases not matched to a gene: 14. The CDR3 bases are TGTGCCAGCAGTTTGATTCTTTCAGGGGGCATAATGACTGAAGCTTTCTTT. Its translation is CASSLILSGGIMTEAFF.

The V gene is TRBV2, the J gene TRBJ1-2; 7 nucleotides line up with TRBD1. This CDR3 is 14 amino acids long. V was pared by 10 bases and J by 1 base, with 9 bases of the junction left unmatched. Germline V gene lookup returns CDR1 SNHLY and CDR2 FYNNEI. The CDR3 loop reads CATSVDRVNYGYTF. The DNA for the CDR3 is TGTGCCACCTCCGTCGACAGGGTTAACTATGGCTACACCTTC.

V is TRBV5-6 and J is TRBJ1-2; TRBD1 matches 7 bases. Germline assignment: CDR1 SGHDT and CDR2 YYEEEE. The trim removed 4 bases at V and 6 bases at J, leaving 9 bases unmatched. This CDR3 comprises 14 residues. The CDR3: CASSKLRDSHGYTF. In DNA, the CDR3 is TGTGCCAGCAGCAAACTACGGGACAGCCATGGCTACACCTTC.

This chain links TRBV5-5 with TRBJ1-6; 8 nucleotides align to TRBD1. V shed 0 bases, J shed 6 bases, and the junction held 8 bases outside the gene matches. Germline CDR1 is SGHKS and CDR2 is YYEKEE (reference sequence). The CDR3 extends over 17 amino acids. Written as DNA, the CDR3 is TGTGCCAGCAGCTTGGGAGAAACAGGGGGTGTTAATTCACCCCTCCACTTT. Translating gives CASSLGETGGVNSPLHF.

The chain is built from TRBV11-3 and TRBJ2-1, with 10 bases lining up with TRBD1. Germline values: CDR1 SGHNT, CDR2 YENEEA. The CDR3 is made up of 15 amino acids. V lost 5 bases and J lost 2; bases outside the gene matches: 3. In nucleotides, the CDR3 is TGTGCCAGCAGCCGTGGACAGGGGGCCTACAATGAGCAGTTCTTC. Amino acid sequence: CASSRGQGAYNEQFF.

V and J are TRBV9 and TRBJ1-6; 7 positions agree with TRBD1. Germline CDR1 reads SGDLS; CDR2 reads YYNGEE. The V gene end was trimmed by 7 bases and the J gene end by 9 bases; junction bases not matched to a gene: 16. The length of the CDR3 is 16 residues. CDR3 sequence (DNA): TGTGCCAGCTCACCTACCGCGGGACAGTTGGGTTCACCCCTCCACTTT. Encoded protein: CASSPTAGQLGSPLHF.

V and J are TRBV2 and TRBJ2-5; D is unclear. Deletions cut 4 bases from V and 9 bases from J, with 9 bases between. This CDR3 comprises 11 residues. Germline CDR1 reads SNHLY; CDR2 reads FYNNEI. Here the CDR3 reads CASSAYSAQYF. In DNA, the CDR3 is TGTGCCAGCAGTGCTTATTCGGCCCAGTACTTC.

This clone was seen a handful of times. This chain joins TRBV13 and TRBJ1-1; D call uncertain. V was cut by 0 bases and J by 3 bases, with 5 bases left in between. The CDR3 contains 13 residues. Germline CDR1 reads PRHDT; CDR2 reads FYEKMQ (reference sequence). The CDR3 DNA is TGTGCCAGCAGCTTAGGGCGCGACACTGAAGCTTTCTTT. Translated: CASSLGRDTEAFF.

This chain connects TRBV23-1 to TRBJ2-7, with TRBD2 matching 7 bases. TRBV23-1 is sorted into the ORF group, with uncertain function. Trimming took 4 bases from V and 0 from J; bases not matched to a gene: 12. CDR3 length equals 17 residues. CDR3 bases: TGCGCCAGCAGTCGAACCCATAAAGGGAGGGACTCCTACGAGCAGTACTTC. Protein sequence: CASSRTHKGRDSYEQYF.

The J gene is TRBJ2-5, the V gene TRBV3-1 (or the pseudogene TRBV3-2), with TRBD2 matching over 9 bases. Losses at the gene ends were 4 bases for V and 0 bases for J; bases not matched to a gene: 15. CDR1 and CDR2 (germline): LGHDT, YNNKEL (reference sequence). The CDR3 has 19 amino acids. This CDR3 reads CASSPMGIAGEYYQETQYF. CDR3 bases: TGTGCCAGCAGCCCGATGGGGATAGCGGGGGAGTACTACCAAGAGACCCAGTACTTC.

This clone was recorded only once. This chain links TRBV4-2 with TRBJ2-7, with 16 bases matching TRBD2. CDR3 length equals 16 residues. V lost 4 bases, J lost 6 bases, and 6 bases stayed unmatched. CDR1 and CDR2 (germline): LGHNA, YNFKEQ. For the CDR3, the DNA is TGTGCCAGCAGCCGCGGGACTAGCGGGGGGGCGGGCGAGCAGTACTTC. It specifies CASSRGTSGGAGEQYF.

The V call is TRBV9, the J call TRBJ1-2, with D possibly matching TRBD1 (6 bases). The CDR3 consists of 15 residues. The V end lost 0 bases, the J end lost 8 bases, and 17 bases lay between the germline ends. Germline loops: CDR1 SGDLS, CDR2 YYNGEE. This chain's CDR3 is CASSVAIGGSGGYTF. CDR3 sequence (DNA): TGTGCCAGCAGCGTAGCAATTGGGGGCTCTGGGGGCTACACCTTC. The whole variable domain, filled in from reference TRBV9 and TRBJ1-2, reads DSGVTQTPKHLITATGQRVTLRCSPRSGDLSVYWYQQSLDQGLQFLIQYYNGEERAKGNILERFSAQQFPDLHSELNLSSLELGDSALYFCASSVAIGGSGGYTFGSGTRLTVV.

This sequence joins TRBV2 and TRBJ1-4, with D perhaps TRBD1 (5 bases). Germline V CDR1 and CDR2: SNHLY, FYNNEI. V dropped 7 bases and J dropped 7 bases, with 25 bases sitting between them. This CDR3 region has 17 residues. The CDR3, as DNA: TGTGCCAGCAACCGCGAGGGTCGCGGTAATAGGGGTGAAAAACTGTTTTTT. Translation gives CASNREGRGNRGEKLFF.

The gene calls are TRBV11-2 and TRBJ2-5, with a tentative D call TRBD1 (6 bases). Germline V gene data show CDR1 as SGHAT and CDR2 as FQNNGV. This CDR3 has 14 residues. V was clipped by 6 bases and J by 2 bases, with 13 bases between them. The CDR3 here is CASSTPGQQETQYF. For the CDR3, the DNA is TGTGCCAGCAGTACTCCGGGACAACAAGAGACCCAGTACTTC.

The chain is built from TRBV6-2 or TRBV6-3 and TRBJ1-1, with 7 positions matching TRBD1. After removal of 5 bases from V and 1 base from J, the junction contained 13 bases not matched to a gene. Germline assignment: CDR1 MNHEY and CDR2 SVGEGT. The CDR3 loop spans 17 amino acids. CDR3 region: CASSPYRGRPQNTEAFF. The CDR3 nucleotides are TGTGCCAGCAGTCCATACAGGGGTCGCCCCCAGAACACTGAAGCTTTCTTT.

The gene calls are TRBV20-1 and TRBJ1-2, with TRBD1 as a possible D gene (6 bases). The V gene's germline CDR1 is DFQATT and CDR2 SNEGSKA (reference sequence). The ends were cut back, 3 bases at V and 4 bases at J, with 9 bases in the middle. This CDR3 has 12 amino acids. In DNA form, the CDR3 reads TGCAGTGCTAGTGGGGGGGCCTATGGCTACACCTTC. The encoded protein is CSASGGAYGYTF.

The V gene is TRBV3-1 (or the pseudogene TRBV3-2), the J gene TRBJ2-1; no firm D call. The CDR3 covers 16 residues. Germline CDR1 is LGHDT and CDR2 is YNNKEL (reference sequence). With 2 bases removed from V and 6 bases from J, the gap between germline ends came to 17 bases. CDR3 sequence: CASSQFLGGRANEQFF. The DNA for the CDR3 is TGTGCCAGCAGCCAATTTTTGGGTGGTCGTGCCAATGAGCAGTTCTTC.

This rearrangement joins TRBV24-1 to TRBJ1-1; the D is unclear. Trimming stripped 6 bases from V and 1 base from J, with 8 bases between. Germline V CDR1 and CDR2: KGHDR, SFDVKD. There are 13 residues in the CDR3. CDR3: CATSMGSNTEAFF. The CDR3 bases are TGTGCCACCAGTATGGGTTCGAACACTGAAGCTTTCTTT.

The chain employs TRBV6-5 and TRBJ2-1; 12 bases match TRBD2. The V gene end was trimmed by 0 bases and the J gene end by 5 bases; junction bases not matched to a gene: 2. Germline CDR1 reads MNHEY; CDR2 reads SVGAGI. The CDR3 consists of 16 residues. This CDR3 is CASSYSLAGGDNEQFF. The CDR3 DNA reads as TGTGCCAGCAGTTACTCTCTAGCGGGAGGGGACAATGAGCAGTTCTTC.